The 20 T cell receptor beta chains listed next were all sequenced from one sample in a study of regulatory T cells in long-lasting Graves disease. Time point defined: newly diagnosed GD, antithyroid drugs for less than 3 months. Making the TCR library involved RNA that had been extracted from PBMCs. Researchers made TCR beta libraries by using iRepertoire HTBI primers and running Arm-PCR on CDR3 regions. Using its own MiXCR run on the multiplex PCR reads, TCRdb lists one record per CDR3 protein. The table has more than 450,000 distinct CDR3 sequences, around 13% seen once. These sequences were also reported in another study, on T cells in Graves' hyperthyroidism and ophthalmopathy.

The sample consisted of peripheral blood mononuclear cells (PBMCs), taken at new diagnosis, from a patient treated with antithyroid drugs. These receptors came from a woman aged 25-40 years with Graves disease.

This clonotype was recorded at least ten times. The chain carries TRBV28 and TRBJ1-5; D unclear. CDR1 is MDHEN, CDR2 SYDVKM, per germline. The CDR3 is 14 amino acids. The germline V and J ends were trimmed by 7 bases and 7 bases, with 17 bases remaining between them. Here the CDR3 reads CASKRSQILQPQHF. The CDR3 DNA sequence: TGTGCCAGCAAGCGCAGTCAAATCCTCCAGCCCCAGCATTTT.

For this clonotype: This is likely an artifact of a read error, given a far larger clone one base away. The chain couples TRBV2 to TRBJ2-5; 10 nucleotides align to TRBD2. The J call may not be correct, given that the DNA end is closer to TRBJ2-1. The CDR3 is 17 residues long. CDR1 and CDR2 from the germline V gene are SNHLY and FYNNEI. Written as DNA, the CDR3 is TGTACCAGCCCACCTAGCGGGAGCCAAGTTACGGGCAATGAGCAGTTCTTC. Translation: CTSPPSGSQVTGNEQFF.

The genes are TRBV6-1 and TRBJ2-3; a weak D match, TRBD1 (5 bases). This CDR3 is 16 amino acids long. Trimming stripped 1 base from V and 6 bases from J, with 17 bases between. Looked up from germline, CDR1 is MNHNS and CDR2 is SASEGT. The chain's CDR3 is CASSEGPPKYRDTQYF. CDR3 bases: TGTGCCAGCAGTGAAGGACCTCCGAAGTACAGGGATACGCAGTATTTT.

This chain joins TRBV20-1 and TRBJ2-1; D possibly corresponds to TRBD1 (6 bases). The CDR3 contains 15 residues. The germline V gene encodes CDR1 DFQATT and CDR2 SNEGSKA (reference sequence). The germline V and J ends were trimmed by 5 bases and 3 bases, with 17 bases remaining between them. The CDR3 DNA sequence: TGCAGTGCTTGTCCCGGGACAAACTACTACAATGAGCAGTTCTTC. As protein: CSACPGTNYYNEQFF.

This sequence joins TRBV7-6 and TRBJ2-1, with a weak D call TRBD2 (6 bases). Germline CDR1 reads SGHVS; CDR2 reads FNYEAQ. The CDR3 has 15 residues. With 3 bases removed from V and 5 bases from J, the gap between germline ends came to 14 bases. The DNA of the CDR3 is TGTGCCAGCAGCTTTCTTAGCGGTCCAGACAATGAGCAGTTCTTC. Translating it yields CASSFLSGPDNEQFF.

Only a few counts were recorded for this clonotype. The chain carries TRBV10-3 and TRBJ2-7, with D perhaps matching TRBD1 (6 bases). Trimming left V 6 bases short and J 7 bases short, with 22 bases between. Germline CDR1 and CDR2: ENHRY and SYGVKD. The CDR3 spans 15 residues. The CDR3 DNA reads TGTGCCATCAGGGATACAGGGAGTCCTGCGCTGGAGCAGTACTTC. It is translated as CAIRDTGSPALEQYF.

The sample holds many counts of this clonotype. The J gene is TRBJ2-5, the V gene TRBV15; a possible D gene is TRBD1 (5 bases). V lost 1 base and J 5 bases, leaving 11 bases between the germline ends. The CDR3 runs 14 residues. Per the germline V gene, CDR1 is LNHNV and CDR2 is YYDKDF (reference sequence). CDR3: CATSRVQGRETQYF. CDR3 nucleotide sequence: TGTGCCACCAGCAGAGTTCAGGGTAGGGAGACCCAGTACTTC.

This clonotype has ten or more counts. This chain joins TRBV2 and TRBJ2-5; possibly TRBD2 for D (6 bases). Germline CDR1 is SNHLY and CDR2 is FYNNEI. V was clipped by 2 bases and J by 4 bases, with 11 bases between them. CDR3 length equals 14 residues. CDR3 amino acids: CASSELHSGETQYF. The CDR3 region has the DNA TGTGCCAGCAGTGAATTACATAGCGGAGAGACCCAGTACTTC.

This clonotype was seen repeatedly, ten times or more. The chain is built from TRBV6-1 and TRBJ2-1; 7 nucleotides agree with TRBD2. V lost 6 bases, J lost 3 bases, and 11 bases stayed unmatched. Germline V gives CDR1 MNHNS, CDR2 SASEGT. The CDR3 is made up of 16 amino acids. The CDR3 DNA sequence: TGTGCCAGCAGGCCTACCCTAAGCGGGGTCTACAATGAGCAGTTCTTC. Protein: CASRPTLSGVYNEQFF.

Ten or more counts support this clonotype. The chain carries TRBV12-3 or TRBV12-4 and TRBJ1-1; tentatively, D is TRBD1 (6 bases). Trimming left V 6 bases short and J 3 bases short, with 14 bases between. The CDR3 consists of 14 residues. CDR3 nucleotide sequence: TGTGCCAGCAGCTTCAGGGGAGGCGACACTGAAGCTTTCTTT. Encoded protein: CASSFRGGDTEAFF.

The table lists this clonotype with many counts. The chain is built from TRBV18 and TRBJ2-5, with D perhaps matching TRBD1 (6 bases). V was shortened by 0 bases and J by 5 bases, with 10 bases between the two germline ends. This CDR3 has 14 residues. Germline values: CDR1 KGHSH, CDR2 LQKENI. The CDR3 loop reads CASSPPGQWETQYF. CDR3 nucleotide sequence: TGTGCCAGCTCACCACCAGGACAGTGGGAGACCCAGTACTTC.

This chain connects TRBV11-2 to TRBJ2-1; TRBD2 agrees at 10 bases. Germline V gene data show CDR1 as SGHAT and CDR2 as FQNNGV. The CDR3 is 18 residues long. The V gene end was trimmed by 8 bases and the J gene end by 0 bases; junction bases not matched to a gene: 13. For the CDR3, the DNA is TGTGCCAGCCAGAGGACTAGCGGACCTACTAGCTCCTACAATGAGCAGTTCTTC. It codes for CASQRTSGPTSSYNEQFF.

This clonotype was found a few times. J is TRBJ2-7 and V is TRBV2; 7 bases are a match to TRBD2. With 2 bases clipped from V and 3 bases from J, the junction kept 7 bases outside the gene matches. Looked up from germline, CDR1 is SNHLY and CDR2 is FYNNEI. The CDR3 totals 15 residues. CDR3 amino acids: CASSEQSGTNYEQYF. CDR3 coding DNA: TGTGCCAGCAGTGAACAGAGCGGGACTAACTACGAGCAGTACTTC. Filled out from reference TRBV2 and TRBJ2-7, the complete variable domain reads EPEVTQTPSHQVTQMGQEVILRCVPISNHLYFYWYRQILGQKVEFLVSFYNNEISEKSEIFDDQFSVERPDGSNFTLKIRSTKLEDSAMYFCASSEQSGTNYEQYFGPGTRLTVT.

This clonotype was seen at least ten times. V gene TRBV11-3 combines with J gene TRBJ2-5, with TRBD1 matching over 8 bases. Germline V gene lookup returns CDR1 SGHNT and CDR2 YENEEA. The CDR3 runs 13 residues. V lost 3 bases to trimming and J lost 4 bases; unmatched junction nucleotides: 1. The CDR3 loop is CASSFRGLETQYF. The CDR3 coding sequence is TGTGCCAGCAGCTTCAGGGGGCTAGAGACCCAGTACTTC.

This clonotype was detected many times. This chain links TRBV6-1 with TRBJ2-5, with D unresolved. Germline V gives CDR1 MNHNS, CDR2 SASEGT. The ends were cut back, 5 bases at V and 5 bases at J, with 21 bases in the middle. This CDR3 contains 16 residues. Written as DNA, the CDR3 is TGTGCCAGCAGTCGAACACAAATGACCGGTAGGGAGACCCAGTACTTC. Protein product: CASSRTQMTGRETQYF.

This clonotype appeared many times. The chain couples TRBV10-3 to TRBJ2-1; 8 bases fit TRBD2. The CDR3 is made up of 14 amino acids. The V gene's germline CDR1 is ENHRY and CDR2 SYGVKD. Trimming removed 4 bases from V and 9 bases from J; junction bases left unmatched: 8. The CDR3 nucleotides read TGTGCCATCAGTGGCCTAGCGGGCGGGGGTGAGCAGTTCTTC. This sequence encodes CAISGLAGGGEQFF.

The rearrangement uses TRBV7-3 and TRBJ2-5, with 12 bases matching TRBD1. This CDR3 contains 16 residues. Germline V gene lookup returns CDR1 SGHTA and CDR2 FQGTGA. The J segment lost 5 bases and the V segment lost 5 bases, leaving 9 bases of the junction unmatched. CDR3 in amino acids: CASSPRGQGARETQYF. The CDR3 coding sequence is TGTGCCAGCAGCCCCCGGGGACAGGGGGCCCGTGAGACCCAGTACTTC.

This clonotype was detected many times. The chain recombines TRBV20-1 with TRBJ2-1, with D perhaps assigned TRBD1 or TRBD2 (5 bases each). The germline V gene has CDR1 DFQATT and CDR2 SNEGSKA (reference sequence). The CDR3 consists of 16 residues. Trimming cost V 0 bases and J 6 bases, with 18 bases left between them. The CDR3 DNA follows: TGCAGTGCTAGAGATGATGGGGGAGTAGTATCCAATGAGCAGTTCTTC. Protein: CSARDDGGVVSNEQFF.

This clonotype was seen many times. The rearrangement uses TRBV18 and TRBJ2-5; D assignment may be TRBD1 or TRBD2 (6 bases each). Looked up from germline, CDR1 is KGHSH and CDR2 is LQKENI. The V and J ends lost 3 bases and 5 bases respectively, with 16 bases between them. The CDR3 runs 15 residues. The CDR3 loop reads CASSPSMGGTETQYF. Here the CDR3 DNA reads TGTGCCAGCTCACCCTCGATGGGGGGCACGGAGACCCAGTACTTC.

This chain connects TRBV5-4 to TRBJ2-1; 13 positions match TRBD2. The CDR3 consists of 16 residues. CDR1 is SGHNT, CDR2 YYREEE, per germline (reference sequence). Germline trimming cut 6 bases from V and 10 bases from J; bases unmatched to any gene: 13. This CDR3 is CASTPGGTSGTGEQFF. CDR3 nucleotides: TGTGCCAGCACCCCGGGTGGGACTAGCGGGACAGGCGAGCAGTTCTTC.